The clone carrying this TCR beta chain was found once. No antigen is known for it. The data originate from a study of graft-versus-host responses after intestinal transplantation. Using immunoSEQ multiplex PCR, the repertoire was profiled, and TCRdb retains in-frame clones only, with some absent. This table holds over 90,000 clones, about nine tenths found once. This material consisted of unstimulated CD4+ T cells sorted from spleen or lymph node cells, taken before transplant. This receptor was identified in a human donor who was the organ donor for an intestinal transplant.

CDR3 amino acids: CASSIDPGRAGGDNEQFF. CDR3 bases: TGTGCCAGTAGTATAGACCCTGGACGGGCCGGGGGGGACAATGAGCAGTTCTTC. V gene TRBV19 combines with J gene TRBJ2-1, with TRBD2 matching over 8 bases. The germline V gene has CDR1 LNHDA and CDR2 SQIVND (reference sequence). The CDR3 is made up of 18 amino acids. The junction had 12 bases not matched to a gene; V was cut back by 0 bases and J by 5 bases.